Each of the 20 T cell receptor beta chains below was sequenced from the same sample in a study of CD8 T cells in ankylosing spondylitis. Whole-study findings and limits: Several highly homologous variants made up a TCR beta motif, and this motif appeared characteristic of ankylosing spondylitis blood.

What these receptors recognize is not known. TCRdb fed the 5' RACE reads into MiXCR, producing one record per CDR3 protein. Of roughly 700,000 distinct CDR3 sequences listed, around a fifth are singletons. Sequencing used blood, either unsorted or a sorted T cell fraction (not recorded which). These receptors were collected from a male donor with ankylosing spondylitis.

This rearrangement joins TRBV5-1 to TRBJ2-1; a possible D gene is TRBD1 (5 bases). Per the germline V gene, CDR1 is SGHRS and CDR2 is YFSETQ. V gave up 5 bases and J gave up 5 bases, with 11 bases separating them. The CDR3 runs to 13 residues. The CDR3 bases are TGCGCCAGCAGGGACACCTCTAACAATGAGCAGTTCTTC. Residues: CASRDTSNNEQFF.

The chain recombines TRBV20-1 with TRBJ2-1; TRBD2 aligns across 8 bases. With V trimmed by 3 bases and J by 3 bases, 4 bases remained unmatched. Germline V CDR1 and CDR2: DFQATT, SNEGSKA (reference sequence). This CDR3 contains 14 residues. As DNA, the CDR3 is TGCAGTGCTAGGGGGAGCGGGGGCTACAATGAGCAGTTCTTC. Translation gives CSARGSGGYNEQFF.

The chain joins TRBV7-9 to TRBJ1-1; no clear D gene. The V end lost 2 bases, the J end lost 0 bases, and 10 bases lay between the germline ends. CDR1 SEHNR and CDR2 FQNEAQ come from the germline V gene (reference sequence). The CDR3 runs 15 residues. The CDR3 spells CASSLQASLNTEAFF. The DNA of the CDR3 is TGTGCCAGCAGCTTACAGGCAAGCCTGAACACTGAAGCTTTCTTT.

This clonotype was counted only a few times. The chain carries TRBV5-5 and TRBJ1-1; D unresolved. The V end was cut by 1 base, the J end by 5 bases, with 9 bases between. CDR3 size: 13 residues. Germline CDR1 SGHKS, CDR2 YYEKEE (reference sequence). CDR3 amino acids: CASSLTRETEAFF. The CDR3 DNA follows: TGTGCCAGCAGCTTGACAAGGGAAACTGAAGCTTTCTTT.

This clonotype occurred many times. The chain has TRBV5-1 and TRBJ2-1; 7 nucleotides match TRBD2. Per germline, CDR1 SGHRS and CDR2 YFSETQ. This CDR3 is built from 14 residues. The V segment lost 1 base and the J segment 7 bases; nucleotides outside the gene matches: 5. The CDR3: CASSLTPGGNEQFF. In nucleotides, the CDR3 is TGCGCCAGCAGCTTGACCCCCGGGGGGAATGAGCAGTTCTTC. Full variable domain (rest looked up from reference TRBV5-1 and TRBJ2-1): KAGVTQTPRYLIKTRGQQVTLSCSPISGHRSVSWYQQTPGQGLQFLFEYFSETQRNKGNFPGRFSGRQFSNSRSEMNVSTLELGDSALYLCASSLTPGGNEQFFGPGTRLTVL.

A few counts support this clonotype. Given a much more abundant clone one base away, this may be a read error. The CDR3 DNA sequence: TGTGCCAGCAGCTCGGACAGATCCTACAATGAGCAGTTCTTC. This translates into CASSSDRSYNEQFF. This sequence joins TRBV7-9 and TRBJ2-1; TRBD1 is a possible D gene (6 bases). The germline CDR1 and CDR2 sequences are SEHNR and FQNEAQ (reference sequence). CDR3 length equals 14 residues. The V gene lost 4 bases and the J gene lost 1 base, with 8 bases spanning the gap.

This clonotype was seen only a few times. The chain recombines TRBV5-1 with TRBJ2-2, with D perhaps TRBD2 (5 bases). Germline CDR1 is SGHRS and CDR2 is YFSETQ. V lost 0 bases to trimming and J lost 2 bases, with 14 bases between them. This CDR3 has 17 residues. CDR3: CASSLGQNSVNTGELFF. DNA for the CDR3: TGCGCCAGCAGCTTGGGGCAGAATAGCGTAAACACCGGGGAGCTGTTTTTT.

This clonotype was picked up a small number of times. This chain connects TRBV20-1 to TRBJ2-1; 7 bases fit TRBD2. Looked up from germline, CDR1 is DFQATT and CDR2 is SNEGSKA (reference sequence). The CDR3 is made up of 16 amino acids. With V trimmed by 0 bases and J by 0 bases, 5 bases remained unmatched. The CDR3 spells CSARDRGVSSYNEQFF. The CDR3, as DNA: TGCAGTGCTAGAGATCGGGGGGTGAGCTCCTACAATGAGCAGTTCTTC.

The CDR3 DNA follows: TGCAGTGCGGCGGGACAGGGCAATCAGCCCCAGCATTTT. It specifies CSAAGQGNQPQHF. The chain combines TRBV20-1 with TRBJ1-5; 8 nucleotides match TRBD1. Germline V gene sequence: CDR1 DFQATT, CDR2 SNEGSKA (reference sequence). The CDR3 totals 13 residues. Unmatched junction bases numbered 3, after V lost 6 bases and J lost 2 bases.

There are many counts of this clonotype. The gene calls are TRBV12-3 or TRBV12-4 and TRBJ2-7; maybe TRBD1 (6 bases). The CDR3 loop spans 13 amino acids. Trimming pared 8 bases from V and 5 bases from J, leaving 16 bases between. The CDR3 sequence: CASLDNRVHEQYF. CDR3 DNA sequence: TGTGCCAGCCTAGACAACAGGGTCCACGAGCAGTACTTC.

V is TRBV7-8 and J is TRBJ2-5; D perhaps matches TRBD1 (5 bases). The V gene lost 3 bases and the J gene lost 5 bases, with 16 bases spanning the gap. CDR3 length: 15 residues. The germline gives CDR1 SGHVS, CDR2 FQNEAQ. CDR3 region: CASSLELGLRETQYF. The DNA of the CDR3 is TGTGCCAGCAGCTTGGAACTGGGGCTCCGGGAGACCCAGTACTTC.

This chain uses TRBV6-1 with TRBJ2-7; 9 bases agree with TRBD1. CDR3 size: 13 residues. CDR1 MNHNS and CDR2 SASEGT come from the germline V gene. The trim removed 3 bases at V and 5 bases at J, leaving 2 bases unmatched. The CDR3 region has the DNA TGTGCCAGCAGTGAGGACAGGGGTCACGAGCAGTACTTC. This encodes CASSEDRGHEQYF.

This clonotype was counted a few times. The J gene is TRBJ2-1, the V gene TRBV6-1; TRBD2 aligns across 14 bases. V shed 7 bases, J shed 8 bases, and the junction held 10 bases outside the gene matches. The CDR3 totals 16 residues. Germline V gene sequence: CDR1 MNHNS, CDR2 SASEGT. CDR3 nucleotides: TGTGCCAGCAATCAGGGACTAGCGGGAGAACGCGATGAGCAGTTCTTC. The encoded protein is CASNQGLAGERDEQFF.

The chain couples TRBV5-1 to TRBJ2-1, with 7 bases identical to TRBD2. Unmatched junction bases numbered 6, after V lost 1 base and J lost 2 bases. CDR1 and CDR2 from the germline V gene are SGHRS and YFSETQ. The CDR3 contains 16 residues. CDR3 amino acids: CASSLSVAGTYNEQFF. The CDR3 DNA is TGCGCCAGCAGCTTGTCAGTAGCGGGTACCTACAATGAGCAGTTCTTC. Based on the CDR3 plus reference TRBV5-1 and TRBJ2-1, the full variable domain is KAGVTQTPRYLIKTRGQQVTLSCSPISGHRSVSWYQQTPGQGLQFLFEYFSETQRNKGNFPGRFSGRQFSNSRSEMNVSTLELGDSALYLCASSLSVAGTYNEQFFGPGTRLTVL.

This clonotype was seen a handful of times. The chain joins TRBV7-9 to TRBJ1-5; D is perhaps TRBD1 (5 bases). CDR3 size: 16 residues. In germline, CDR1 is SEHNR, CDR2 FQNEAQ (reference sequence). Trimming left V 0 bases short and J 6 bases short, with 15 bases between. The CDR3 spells CASSLAGVAGPQPQHF. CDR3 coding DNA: TGTGCCAGCAGCTTAGCAGGGGTAGCGGGGCCTCAGCCCCAGCATTTT.

The CDR3 region is CASSPRKGFRTEAFF. The DNA for the CDR3 is TGTGCCAGCTCACCCCGGAAGGGGTTTCGGACTGAAGCTTTCTTT. The chain recombines TRBV18 with TRBJ1-1; weak D call: TRBD1 (5 bases). This CDR3 spans 15 amino acids. The V end was cut by 3 bases, the J end by 5 bases, with 16 bases between. Per germline, CDR1 KGHSH and CDR2 LQKENI.

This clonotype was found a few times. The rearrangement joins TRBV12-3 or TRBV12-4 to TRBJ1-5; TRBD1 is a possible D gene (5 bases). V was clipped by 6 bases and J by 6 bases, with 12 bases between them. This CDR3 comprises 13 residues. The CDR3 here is CASSRHQGQPQHF. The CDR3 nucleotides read TGTGCCAGCAGCCGACACCAGGGTCAGCCCCAGCATTTT.

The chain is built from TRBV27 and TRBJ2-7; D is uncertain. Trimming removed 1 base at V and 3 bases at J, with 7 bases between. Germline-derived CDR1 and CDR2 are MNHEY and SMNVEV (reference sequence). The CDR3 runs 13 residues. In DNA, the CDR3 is TGTGCCAGCAGTTTATGGGCAGGCTACGAGCAGTACTTC. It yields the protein CASSLWAGYEQYF.

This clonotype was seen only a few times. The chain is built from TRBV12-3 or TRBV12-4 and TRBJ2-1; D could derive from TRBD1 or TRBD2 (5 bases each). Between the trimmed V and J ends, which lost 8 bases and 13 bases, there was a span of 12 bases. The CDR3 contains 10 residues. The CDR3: CASSRGGQFF. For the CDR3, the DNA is TGTGCCAGCTCGAGGGGCGGCCAGTTCTTC.

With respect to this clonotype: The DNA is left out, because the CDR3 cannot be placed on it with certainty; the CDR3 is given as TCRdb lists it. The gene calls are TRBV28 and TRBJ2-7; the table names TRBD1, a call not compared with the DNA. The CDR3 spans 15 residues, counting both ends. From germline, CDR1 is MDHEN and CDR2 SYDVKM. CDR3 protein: CASSSWGQGAPPISF.